The table lists the clone carrying this T cell receptor beta chain with a count of one. This CDR3 has 13 residues. The V end was cut by 2 bases, the J end by 4 bases, with 8 bases between. Per the germline V gene, CDR1 is SGHTA and CDR2 is FQGTGA. This sample was taken from a study of T cell responses to AZD1222 COVID-19 vaccine. The table came from immunoSEQ multiplex PCR; TCRdb's copy has only in-frame clones and leaves some out. Counted here are fewer than 200,000 clones, about 90% occurring once; the ten biggest clones make up roughly 4%. Sequences were derived from peripheral blood, sampled 28 days after the second dose of the MenACWY control vaccine. V usage is TRBV7-3 and J usage is TRBJ2-5, with D possibly TRBD1 on 5 matching bases. This clonotype originated in an adult who received the MenACWY meningococcal vaccine as a control. This chain's CDR3 is CASSLGQGETQYF. The CDR3 bases are TGTGCCAGCAGCTTAGGTCAGGGAGAGACCCAGTACTTC. Drawing the rest from reference TRBV7-3 and TRBJ2-5, the complete variable domain is GAGVSQTPSNKVTEKGKYVELRCDPISGHTALYWYRQSLGQGPEFLIYFQGTGAADDSGLPNDRFFAVRPEGSVSTLKIQRTERGDSAVYLCASSLGQGETQYFGPGTRLLVL.